The clone carrying this TCR beta chain has ten or more counts. The antigen remains unidentified. This sample was included in a study of prognosis after radiotherapy for stage I lung cancer. Study background: Progression was not significant in fewer than 18 patients, whereas four developed distant metastases (median roughly 7 months) after radiotherapy.

Germline V gene sequence: CDR1 LGHDT, CDR2 YNNKEL (reference sequence). The V gene lost 0 bases and the J gene lost 0 bases, with 1 base spanning the gap. The CDR3 contains 13 residues. Template was genomic DNA; TCR beta CDR3 amplified in two multiplex PCR rounds. The use of primers specific to each TRBV and TRBJ gene characterized first-round PCR. TCRdb called the multiplex PCR reads again in MiXCR, with one record for every CDR3 protein. The sample has 30,000 or so distinct CDR3 sequences, 32% seen once. Findings and limits, study-wide: Gene usage of TRBV and TRBJ reportedly differed between patients with and without metastases.

The TCR comes from a donor aged 50 or older with non-small cell lung cancer. The material sequenced was PBMCs, taken before or after stereotactic body radiation therapy (not recorded which). This sequence joins TRBV3-1 and TRBJ2-3; D gene uncertain. In nucleotides, the CDR3 is TGTGCCAGCAGCCAAGATAGCACAGATACGCAGTATTTT. Its protein product is CASSQDSTDTQYF.